This TCR beta chain was sequenced during a study of T cell repertoires in cytomegalovirus infection. About the study: Selected CMV epitopes included recently identified HLA-C-restricted ones as well as well-studied HLA-B-restricted ones. The public TCR beta signatures pointed to both CMV infection and matching HLA type. Overall study results and limits: Predominance within the ex vivo response was attributable to HLA-C-restricted CMV-specific TCR beta clonotypes. Carriers of CMV plus the relevant HLA were identified by cumulative public TCR beta family frequency.

Turning to this clonotype: The antigen is unknown.

From the reads, TCRdb called clonotypes with MiXCR, one entry per CDR3 protein. The profile shows about 920,000 distinct CDR3 sequences, less than 35% of them singletons. Deletions cut 4 bases from V and 7 bases from J, with 13 bases between. The germline gives CDR1 MNHEY, CDR2 SMNVEV (reference sequence). The CDR3 consists of 13 residues. The source is a human donor in good health (CMV status not recorded). Some clones in this sample may be carry-over from other donors' samples. The gene calls are TRBV27 and TRBJ1-1, with no clear D. The specimen was cultured CD8+ T cells from PBMCs, collected from culture after CMV antigen stimulation. CDR3 bases: TGTGCCAGCAGTTGGAATACGATAGATGAAGCTTTCTTT. Protein product: CASSWNTIDEAFF.